The present TCR beta chain was sequenced within a study of blood T cell repertoires in COVID-19. At the level of the study: The samples span acute and convalescent COVID-19 from the United States, Italy and Spain. PBMCs, B-cell-depleted T cells, or T cells were the source of the cDNA or gDNA that made up the material.

There are 14 residues in the CDR3. Germline V gene lookup returns CDR1 LGHDT and CDR2 YNNKEL (reference sequence). V shed 2 bases and J shed 8 bases, with 12 bases lying between them. Original handling: Using reference gene primer amplification, nucleated cell counts were estimated. Using immunoSEQ multiplex PCR, the repertoire was profiled, and TCRdb retains in-frame clones only, with some absent. V and J calls and clone size are as listed in that table; D and trimming were resolved from the DNA. The sample shows approximately 240,000 clones, 82% of them seen only once. The sequence derives from a woman aged 80 or older with active or convalescent COVID-19. Source material: peripheral blood. This chain uses TRBV3-1 (or the pseudogene TRBV3-2) with TRBJ2-2, with TRBD2 as a possible D gene (6 bases). The CDR3 region is CASSQQTSLGELFF. The CDR3 DNA follows: TGTGCCAGCAGCCAACAGACTAGTCTTGGGGAGCTGTTTTTT.